Described below is a single T cell receptor beta chain sequence and its context. Patients with alopecia areata provided lesional scalp punch biopsies as well as peripheral blood. Cell sorting on a FACSAria was used to separate CD4+ and CD8+ T cells from the PBMCs. This specimen belongs to a study of CD8+ T cells in alopecia areata. Extraction and reverse transcription of RNA yielded cDNA as the sequencing template. Clones were sequenced by immunoSEQ multiplex PCR, and TCRdb holds only the in-frame ones, with some missing. The table has about 180,000 clones, 63% seen once. Germline CDR1 and CDR2: MNHEY and SVGAGI. This CDR3 comprises 16 residues. V lost 4 bases to trimming and J lost 2 bases; unmatched junction nucleotides: 7.

Sequenced material: CD4+ T cells sorted from blood, taken at week 0. The receptor's source is a human donor with alopecia areata. V and J are TRBV6-5 and TRBJ2-3; 9 bases map to TRBD2. CDR3 loop: CASSSRAGGLTDTQYF. Written as DNA, the CDR3 is TGTGCCAGCAGTTCTCGAGCGGGGGGCCTCACAGATACGCAGTATTTT.